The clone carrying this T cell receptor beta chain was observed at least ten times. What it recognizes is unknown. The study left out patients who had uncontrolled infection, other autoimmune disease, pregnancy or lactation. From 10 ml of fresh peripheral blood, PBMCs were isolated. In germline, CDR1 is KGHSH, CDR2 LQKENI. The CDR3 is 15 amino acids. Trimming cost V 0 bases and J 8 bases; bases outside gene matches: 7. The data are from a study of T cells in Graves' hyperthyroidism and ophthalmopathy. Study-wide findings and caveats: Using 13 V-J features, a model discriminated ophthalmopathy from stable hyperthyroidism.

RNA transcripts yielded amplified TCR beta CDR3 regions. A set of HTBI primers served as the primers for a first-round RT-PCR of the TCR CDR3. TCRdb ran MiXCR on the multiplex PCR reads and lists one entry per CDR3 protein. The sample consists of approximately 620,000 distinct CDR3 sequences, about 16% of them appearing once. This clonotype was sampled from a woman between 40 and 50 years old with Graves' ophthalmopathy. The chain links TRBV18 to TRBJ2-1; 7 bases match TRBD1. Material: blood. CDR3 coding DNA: TGTGCCAGCTCACCACCGATGACAGGGAACGATGAGCAGTTCTTC. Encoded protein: CASSPPMTGNDEQFF.